The next 20 T cell receptor beta chains were all read from a single sample in a study of blood T cell repertoires in COVID-19. This table comes from immunoSEQ multiplex PCR, and its TCRdb copy is limited to in-frame clones, with some not included. This table holds 70,000 to 95,000 clones, around 90% found once. The sequenced sample consisted of peripheral blood. The receptors originated from a man over 45 with acute or convalescent COVID-19.

For this clone: One end of the junction fails to match germline, which may point to a read error. The chain links TRBV24-1 to TRBJ1-5; the D is unclear. CDR3 length: 13 amino acids. CDR1 is KGHDR and CDR2 is SFDVKD in the germline V gene. CDR3 nucleotides: TGTGCCACCCAGCCGGGAGGCAATCGGCCCCAGCATTTT. Translated, it gives CATQPGGNRPQHF.

Here the CDR3 DNA reads TGTGCCAGCCCCGACTGGGAGTCGGACTACGAGCAGTACGTC. Residues: CASPDWESDYEQYV. V is TRBV6-4 and J is TRBJ2-7; D is perhaps TRBD2 (5 bases). CDR1 and CDR2 from the germline V gene are MRHNA and SNTAGT. The length of the CDR3 is 14 residues. The V end was cut by 8 bases, the J end by 3 bases, with 17 bases between.

This clone appeared once. The CDR3 bases are TGTGCCAGCAGCTTGGACAGGGGCACAGATACGCAGTATTTT. Protein product: CASSLDRGTDTQYF. The chain carries TRBV5-8 and TRBJ2-3; D might be TRBD1 (6 bases). V was cut by 0 bases and J by 1 base, with 6 bases left in between. CDR1 is SGHTS and CDR2 is YDEGEE in the germline V gene. This CDR3 has 14 amino acids.

CDR3 region: CASSPTGSEAFF. In DNA form, the CDR3 reads TGCGCCAGCAGCCCGACAGGTTCTGAAGCTTTCTTT. The genes are TRBV4-1 and TRBJ1-1, with D perhaps TRBD1 (6 bases). Trimming stripped 4 bases from V and 6 bases from J, with 9 bases between. The CDR3 totals 12 residues. The germline V gene has CDR1 MGHRA and CDR2 YSYEKL.

This clone is deemed medium-sized. J is TRBJ2-5 and V is TRBV5-1; D gene uncertain. With 0 bases removed from V and 3 bases from J, the gap between germline ends came to 6 bases. Germline CDR1 reads SGHRS; CDR2 reads YFSETQ. This CDR3 has 13 residues. Here the CDR3 reads CASSLASEETQYF. Here the CDR3 DNA reads TGCGCCAGCAGCTTGGCTTCAGAAGAGACCCAGTACTTC.

The rearrangement joins TRBV5-8 to TRBJ2-1, with 9 positions matching TRBD1. Germline V CDR1 and CDR2: SGHTS, YDEGEE. The CDR3 runs 13 residues. V dropped 5 bases and J dropped 10; count of bases not matched to a gene: 7. The CDR3 DNA is TGTGCCAGCAGTTACGGACAGGGGATCGAGCAGTTCTTC. Its translation: CASSYGQGIEQFF. The full variable domain, with the rest looked up from reference TRBV5-8 and TRBJ2-1, is EAGVTQSPTHLIKTRGQQATLRCSPISGHTSVYWYQQALGLGLQFLLWYDEGEERNRGNFPPRFSGRQFPNYSSELNVNALELEDSALYLCASSYGQGIEQFFGPGTRLTVL.

The gene calls are TRBV7-2 and TRBJ1-2; the D is unclear. Germline values: CDR1 SGHTA, CDR2 FQGNSA. This CDR3 has 20 residues. V was clipped by 0 bases and J by 6 bases, with 29 bases between them. CDR3 region: CASSLATAPPFVANLNGYTF. The CDR3 DNA is TGTGCCAGCAGCTTAGCCACAGCTCCCCCATTCGTTGCTAACCTTAATGGCTACACCTTC.

V is TRBV24-1 and J is TRBJ2-5, with 9 positions matching TRBD2. J was trimmed by 5 bases and V by 4 bases; bases with no gene match: 4. CDR1 KGHDR and CDR2 SFDVKD come from the germline V gene. The CDR3 covers 14 residues. The CDR3 nucleotides read TGTGCCACCAGTGAGGGACTAGCCGGCGAGACCCAGTACTTC. Its protein product is CATSEGLAGETQYF.

The chain combines TRBV5-1 with TRBJ2-5, with D possibly matching TRBD1 (6 bases). Trimming removed 0 bases at V and 4 bases at J, with 10 bases between. Germline values: CDR1 SGHRS, CDR2 YFSETQ. This CDR3 comprises 14 residues. CDR3 nucleotide sequence: TGCGCCAGCAGCTTGGGCAGGGGTGGAGAGACCCAGTACTTC. It yields the protein CASSLGRGGETQYF.

This clone appeared a single time. The gene calls are TRBV18 and TRBJ2-7; 10 nucleotides line up with TRBD1. Germline V gene data show CDR1 as KGHSH and CDR2 as LQKENI. The ends lost 4 bases at V and 4 bases at J; junction bases unmatched: 10. This CDR3 comprises 16 residues. In DNA, the CDR3 is TGTGCCAGCTCACTGCCCCCGGACAGGGGGGTTTACGAGCAGTACGTC. Protein sequence: CASSLPPDRGVYEQYV.

The rearrangement uses TRBV28 and TRBJ2-5, with D unresolved. Trimming took 6 bases from V and 1 from J, leaving 12 bases between them. Germline assignment: CDR1 MDHEN and CDR2 SYDVKM. CDR3 length: 14 amino acids. CDR3 nucleotides: TGTGCCAGCAGCGCGGATATCCTCCAAGAGACCCAGTACTTC. It translates to CASSADILQETQYF.

This clone has a single count. This chain links TRBV19 with TRBJ1-3; 7 positions agree with TRBD1. Germline CDR1 LNHDA, CDR2 SQIVND (reference sequence). The V gene end was trimmed by 7 bases and the J gene end by 0 bases; junction bases not matched to a gene: 9. The CDR3 totals 16 residues. This CDR3 reads CASTQRGTDSGNTIYF. For the CDR3, the DNA is TGTGCCAGTACTCAGAGGGGGACAGACTCTGGAAACACCATATATTTT. Based on the CDR3 plus reference TRBV19 and TRBJ1-3, the full variable domain is DGGITQSPKYLFRKEGQNVTLSCEQNLNHDAMYWYRQDPGQGLRLIYYSQIVNDFQKGDIAEGYSVSREKKESFPLTVTSAQKNPTAFYLCASTQRGTDSGNTIYFGEGSWLTVV.

The chain carries TRBV28 and TRBJ2-2; 8 bases line up with TRBD2. V lost 7 bases, J lost 4 bases, and 8 bases stayed unmatched. The CDR3 totals 15 residues. Per germline, CDR1 MDHEN and CDR2 SYDVKM. Here the CDR3 DNA reads TGTGCCAGCAACGAAGCGGGAGAGGGCACCGGGGAGCTGTTTTTT. Protein product: CASNEAGEGTGELFF.

The gene calls are TRBV2 and TRBJ2-1; the match to TRBD2 covers 7 bases. The CDR3 runs 15 residues. With V trimmed by 7 bases and J by 8 bases, 14 bases remained unmatched. Looked up from germline, CDR1 is SNHLY and CDR2 is FYNNEI. The CDR3 region is CASKERLAEADEQFF. The CDR3 nucleotides read TGTGCCAGCAAAGAAAGGCTAGCGGAGGCGGATGAGCAGTTCTTC.

J is TRBJ2-3 and V is TRBV14; 8 positions match TRBD2. Germline-derived CDR1 and CDR2 are SGHDN and FVKESK. Trimming took 4 bases from V and 8 from J; bases not matched to a gene: 14. This CDR3 is 16 amino acids long. CDR3: CASSPLVSGRKGTQYF. CDR3 coding DNA: TGTGCCAGCAGCCCCCTCGTGAGCGGGAGAAAGGGTACGCAGTATTTT.

This chain connects TRBV12-5 to TRBJ1-2; TRBD1 agrees at 9 bases. Trimming removed 6 bases from V and 4 bases from J; junction bases left unmatched: 3. Germline V gene sequence: CDR1 LGHNT, CDR2 FRNRAP. This CDR3 contains 13 residues. In DNA, the CDR3 is TGTGCTAGTGGCCGGGGACAGGGCTATGGCTACACCTTC. This sequence encodes CASGRGQGYGYTF.

This chain joins TRBV7-9 and TRBJ2-5; a weak D match, TRBD1 (6 bases). The CDR3 runs to 14 residues. Looked up from germline, CDR1 is SEHNR and CDR2 is FQNEAQ (reference sequence). Trimming took 4 bases from V and 0 from J, leaving 9 bases between them. The CDR3 reads CASSWSGDQETQYF. The CDR3, as DNA: TGTGCCAGCAGCTGGTCAGGGGACCAAGAGACCCAGTACTTC.

The chain recombines TRBV10-3 with TRBJ2-7; a possible D gene is TRBD1 (6 bases). In germline, CDR1 is ENHRY, CDR2 SYGVKD. The CDR3 has 13 residues. V lost 4 bases to trimming and J lost 3 bases, with 10 bases between them. In DNA form, the CDR3 reads TGTGCCATCAGTGGGTCAGGGGACTACGAGCAGTACGTC. This codes for CAISGSGDYEQYV.

Comments on this clone: The junction does not match germline at one end; this may be a read error. The V and J genes are TRBV28 and TRBJ2-1; 8 nucleotides agree with TRBD1. This CDR3 is 11 amino acids long. Germline CDR1 is MDHEN and CDR2 is SYDVKM. The CDR3: CASSSGQEGIF. DNA for the CDR3: TGTGCCAGCAGCTCGGGACAGGAGGGGATCTTC.

The chain employs TRBV5-6 and TRBJ1-5; D perhaps matches TRBD1 (6 bases). The CDR3 is made up of 12 amino acids. Germline lookup yields CDR1 SGHDT and CDR2 YYEEEE. Trimming took 7 bases from V and 7 from J, leaving 12 bases between them. Here the CDR3 DNA reads TGTGCCAGCTCGTCAGGGGAGCAGCCCCAGCATTTT. This gives the protein CASSSGEQPQHF.